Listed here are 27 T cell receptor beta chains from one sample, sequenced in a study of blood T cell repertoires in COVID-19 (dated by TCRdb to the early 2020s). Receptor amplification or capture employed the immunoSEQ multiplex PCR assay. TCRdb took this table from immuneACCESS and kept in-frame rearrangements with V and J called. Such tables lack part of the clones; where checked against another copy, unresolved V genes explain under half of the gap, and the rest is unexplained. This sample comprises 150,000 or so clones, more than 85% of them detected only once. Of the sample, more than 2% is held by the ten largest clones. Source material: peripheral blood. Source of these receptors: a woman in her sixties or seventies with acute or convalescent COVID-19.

CDR3 in amino acids: CASSLGQGETQYF. The CDR3 DNA follows: TGTGCCAGCTCACTAGGACAGGGCGAGACCCAGTACTTC. The genes are TRBV18 and TRBJ2-5; 8 bases line up with TRBD1. The CDR3 extends over 13 amino acids. In germline, CDR1 is KGHSH, CDR2 LQKENI. With 4 bases clipped from V and 5 bases from J, the junction kept 3 bases outside the gene matches.

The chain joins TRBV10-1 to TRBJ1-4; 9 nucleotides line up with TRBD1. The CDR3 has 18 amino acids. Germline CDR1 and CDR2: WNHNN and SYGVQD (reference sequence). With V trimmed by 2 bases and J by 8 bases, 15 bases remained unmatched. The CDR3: CASSEPRDRVLRREKLFF. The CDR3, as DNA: TGCGCCAGCAGTGAGCCGAGGGACAGGGTATTAAGGCGGGAAAAACTGTTTTTT.

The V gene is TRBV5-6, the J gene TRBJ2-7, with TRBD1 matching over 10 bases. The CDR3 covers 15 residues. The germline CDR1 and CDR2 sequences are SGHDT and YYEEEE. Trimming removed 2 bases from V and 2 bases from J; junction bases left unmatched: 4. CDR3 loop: CASSLIGTGAYEQYF. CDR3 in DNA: TGTGCCAGCAGCTTAATTGGGACAGGGGCCTACGAGCAGTACTTC.

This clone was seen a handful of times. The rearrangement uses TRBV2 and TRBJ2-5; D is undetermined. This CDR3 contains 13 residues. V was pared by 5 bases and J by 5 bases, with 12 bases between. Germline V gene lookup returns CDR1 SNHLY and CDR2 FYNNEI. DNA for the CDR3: TGTGCCAGCAGTTGGTGGGCCGAGGAGACCCAGTACTTC. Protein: CASSWWAEETQYF. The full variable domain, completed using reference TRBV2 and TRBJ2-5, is EPEVTQTPSHQVTQMGQEVILRCVPISNHLYFYWYRQILGQKVEFLVSFYNNEISEKSEIFDDQFSVERPDGSNFTLKIRSTKLEDSAMYFCASSWWAEETQYFGPGTRLLVL.

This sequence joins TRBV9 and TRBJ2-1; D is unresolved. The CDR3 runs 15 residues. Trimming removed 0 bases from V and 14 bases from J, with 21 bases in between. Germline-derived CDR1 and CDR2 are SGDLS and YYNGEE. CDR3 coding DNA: TGTGCCAGCAGCGTAGCTGTTCAGGATACTCCAGTCAAGTTCTTC. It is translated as CASSVAVQDTPVKFF.

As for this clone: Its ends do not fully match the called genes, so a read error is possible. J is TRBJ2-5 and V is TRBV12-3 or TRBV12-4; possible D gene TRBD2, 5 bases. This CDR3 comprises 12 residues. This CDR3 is CASSFGVEAQYF. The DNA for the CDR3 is TGTGCCAGCAGTTTCGGGGTAGAGGCCCAGTACTTC.

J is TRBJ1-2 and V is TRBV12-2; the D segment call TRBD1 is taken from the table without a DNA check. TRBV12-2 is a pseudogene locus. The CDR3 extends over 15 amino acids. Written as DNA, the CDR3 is TGTGCAAGTCGCCCCGGGAGGCGGGACAGGGCTTTCTACACCTTC. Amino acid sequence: CASRPGRRDRAFYTF.

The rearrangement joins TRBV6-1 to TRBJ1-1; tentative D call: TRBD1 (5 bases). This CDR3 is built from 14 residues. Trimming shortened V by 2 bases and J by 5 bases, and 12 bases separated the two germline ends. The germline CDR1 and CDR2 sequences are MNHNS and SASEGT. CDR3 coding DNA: TGTGCCAGCAGTGAACAGGGAAGCCGTACTGAAGCTTTCTTT. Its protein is CASSEQGSRTEAFF.

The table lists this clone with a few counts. CDR3 residues: CASSVLNTGELFF. The CDR3 DNA sequence: TGTGCCAGCAGCGTACTAAACACCGGGGAGCTGTTTTTT. V gene TRBV2 combines with J gene TRBJ2-2, with D unresolved. The V end lost 6 bases, the J end lost 2 bases, and 7 bases lay between the germline ends. CDR3 length equals 13 residues. Germline CDR1 and CDR2: SNHLY and FYNNEI.

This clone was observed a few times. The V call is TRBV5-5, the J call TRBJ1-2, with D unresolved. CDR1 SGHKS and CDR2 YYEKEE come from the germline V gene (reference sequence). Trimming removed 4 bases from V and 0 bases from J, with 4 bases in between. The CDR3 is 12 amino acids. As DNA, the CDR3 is TGTGCCAGCAGCAGAGCTAACTATGGCTACACCTTC. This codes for CASSRANYGYTF. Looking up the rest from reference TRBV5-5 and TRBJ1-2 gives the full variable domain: DAGVTQSPTHLIKTRGQQVTLRCSPISGHKSVSWYQQVLGQGPQFIFQYYEKEERGRGNFPDRFSARQFPNYSSELNVNALLLGDSALYLCASSRANYGYTFGSGTRLTVV.

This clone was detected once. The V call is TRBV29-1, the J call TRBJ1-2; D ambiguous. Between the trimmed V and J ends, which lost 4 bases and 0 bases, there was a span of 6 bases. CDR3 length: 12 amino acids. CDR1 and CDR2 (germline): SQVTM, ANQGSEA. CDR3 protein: CSVGGPNYGYTF. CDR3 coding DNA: TGCAGCGTTGGAGGTCCTAACTATGGCTACACCTTC.

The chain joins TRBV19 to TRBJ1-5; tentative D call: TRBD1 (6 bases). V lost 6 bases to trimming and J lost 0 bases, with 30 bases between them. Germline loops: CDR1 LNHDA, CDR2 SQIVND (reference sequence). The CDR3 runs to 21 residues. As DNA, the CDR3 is TGTGCCAGTAGAGAAAACCAGCGGACAGCCAGCCCCTATCGTAGCAATCAGCCCCAGCATTTT. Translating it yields CASRENQRTASPYRSNQPQHF.

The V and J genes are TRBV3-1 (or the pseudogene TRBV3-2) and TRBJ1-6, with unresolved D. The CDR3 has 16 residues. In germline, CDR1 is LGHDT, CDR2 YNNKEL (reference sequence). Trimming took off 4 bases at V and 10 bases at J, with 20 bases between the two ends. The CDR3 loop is CASSPPTGAGSSPLHF. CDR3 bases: TGTGCCAGCAGCCCCCCCACGGGTGCCGGTTCGTCACCCCTCCACTTT.

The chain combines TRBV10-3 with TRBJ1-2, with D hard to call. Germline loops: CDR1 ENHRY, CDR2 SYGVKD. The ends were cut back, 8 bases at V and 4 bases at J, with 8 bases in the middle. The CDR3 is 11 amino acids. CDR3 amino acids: CAIRDTYGYTF. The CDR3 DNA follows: TGTGCCATCCGGGATACCTATGGCTACACCTTC.

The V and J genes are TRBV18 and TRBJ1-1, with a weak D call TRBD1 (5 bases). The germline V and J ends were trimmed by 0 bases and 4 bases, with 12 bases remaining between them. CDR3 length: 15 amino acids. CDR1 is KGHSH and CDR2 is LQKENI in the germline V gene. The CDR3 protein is CASSPPAGRATEAFF. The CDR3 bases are TGTGCCAGCTCACCACCCGCAGGGCGCGCCACTGAAGCTTTCTTT.

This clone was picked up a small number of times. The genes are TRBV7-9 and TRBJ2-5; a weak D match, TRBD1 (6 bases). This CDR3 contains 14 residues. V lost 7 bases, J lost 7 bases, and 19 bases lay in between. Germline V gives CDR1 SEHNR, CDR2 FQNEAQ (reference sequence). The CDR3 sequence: CASTLANGGGTQYF. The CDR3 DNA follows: TGTGCCAGCACCCTAGCCAATGGGGGCGGGACCCAGTACTTC.

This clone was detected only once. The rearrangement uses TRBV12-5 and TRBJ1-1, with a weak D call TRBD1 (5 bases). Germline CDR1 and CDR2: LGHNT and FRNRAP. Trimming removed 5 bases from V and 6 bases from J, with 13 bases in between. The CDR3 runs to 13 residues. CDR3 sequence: CASGRDLGAEAFF. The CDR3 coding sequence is TGTGCTAGTGGTCGGGACTTGGGGGCTGAAGCTTTCTTT.

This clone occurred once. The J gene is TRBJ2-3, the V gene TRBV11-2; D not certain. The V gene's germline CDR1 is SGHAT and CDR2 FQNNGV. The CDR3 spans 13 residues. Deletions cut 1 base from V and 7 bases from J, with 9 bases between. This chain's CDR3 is CASSLGRPNTQYF. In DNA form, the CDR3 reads TGTGCCAGCAGCTTAGGGCGGCCTAATACGCAGTATTTT.

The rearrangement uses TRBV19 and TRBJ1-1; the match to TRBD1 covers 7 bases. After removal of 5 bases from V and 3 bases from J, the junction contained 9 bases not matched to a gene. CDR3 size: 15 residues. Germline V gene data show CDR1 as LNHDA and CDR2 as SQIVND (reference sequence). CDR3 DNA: TGTGCCAGTAGTGGGCAGGTCCAGGGGGACACTGAAGCTTTCTTT. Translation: CASSGQVQGDTEAFF.

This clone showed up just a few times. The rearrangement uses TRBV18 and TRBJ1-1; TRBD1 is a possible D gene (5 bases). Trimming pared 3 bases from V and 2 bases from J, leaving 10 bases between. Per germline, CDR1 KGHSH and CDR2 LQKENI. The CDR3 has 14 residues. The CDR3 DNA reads TGTGCCAGCTCACCGTTACGGACAAACACTGAAGCTTTCTTT. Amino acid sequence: CASSPLRTNTEAFF.

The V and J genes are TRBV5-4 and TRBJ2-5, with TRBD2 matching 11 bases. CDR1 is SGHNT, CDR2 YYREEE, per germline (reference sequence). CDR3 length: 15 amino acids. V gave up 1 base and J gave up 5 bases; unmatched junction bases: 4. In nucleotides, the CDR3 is TGTGCCAGCAGCTTGTTAGCGGGGGGGCGGGAGACCCAGTACTTC. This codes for CASSLLAGGRETQYF.

The CDR3 DNA reads TGTGCCAGCTCACTTATTCCCGGGACAGCCTTGGGTGGCTACACCTTC. Protein: CASSLIPGTALGGYTF. This chain uses TRBV18 with TRBJ1-2; TRBD1 matches at 7 bases. V lost 4 bases to trimming and J lost 7 bases; unmatched junction nucleotides: 15. Looked up from germline, CDR1 is KGHSH and CDR2 is LQKENI. The CDR3 is 16 residues long.

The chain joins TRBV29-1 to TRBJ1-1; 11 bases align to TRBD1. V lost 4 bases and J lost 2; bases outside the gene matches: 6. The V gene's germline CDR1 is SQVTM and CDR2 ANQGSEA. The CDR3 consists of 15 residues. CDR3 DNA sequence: TGCAGCGTTGGAGGACAGGGGGCCACTAACACTGAAGCTTTCTTT. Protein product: CSVGGQGATNTEAFF.

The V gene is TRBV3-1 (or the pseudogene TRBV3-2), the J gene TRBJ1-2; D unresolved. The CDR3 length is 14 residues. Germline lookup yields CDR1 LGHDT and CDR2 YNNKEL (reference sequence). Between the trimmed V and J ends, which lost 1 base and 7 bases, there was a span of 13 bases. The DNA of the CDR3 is TGTGCCAGCAGCCAAGGGAGCTCCCTTGGTGGCTACACCTTC. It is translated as CASSQGSSLGGYTF.

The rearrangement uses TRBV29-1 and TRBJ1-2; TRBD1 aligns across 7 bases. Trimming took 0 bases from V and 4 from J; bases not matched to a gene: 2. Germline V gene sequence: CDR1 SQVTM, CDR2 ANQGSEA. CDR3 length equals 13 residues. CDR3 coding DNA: TGCAGCGTTGAAGATCAGGGGGTCTATGGCTACACCTTC. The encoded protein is CSVEDQGVYGYTF. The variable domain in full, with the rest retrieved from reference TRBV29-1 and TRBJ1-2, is SAVISQKPSRDICQRGTSLTIQCQVDSQVTMMFWYRQQPGQSLTLIATANQGSEATYESGFVIDKFPISRPNLTFSTLTVSNMSPEDSSIYLCSVEDQGVYGYTFGSGTRLTVV.

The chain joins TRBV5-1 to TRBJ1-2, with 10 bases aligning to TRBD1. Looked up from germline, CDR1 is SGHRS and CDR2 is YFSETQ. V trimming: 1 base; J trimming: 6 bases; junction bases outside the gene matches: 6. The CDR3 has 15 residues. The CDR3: CASSLTGTGDHGYTF. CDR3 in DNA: TGCGCCAGCAGCTTGACCGGGACAGGGGACCATGGCTACACCTTC.

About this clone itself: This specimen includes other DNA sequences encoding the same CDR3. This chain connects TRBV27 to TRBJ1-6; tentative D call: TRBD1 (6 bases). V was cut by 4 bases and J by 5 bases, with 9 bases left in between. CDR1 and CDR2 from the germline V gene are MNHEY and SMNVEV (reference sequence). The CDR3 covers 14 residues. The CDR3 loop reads CASSSQGNNSPLHF. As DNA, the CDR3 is TGTGCCAGCAGTTCACAGGGTAATAATTCACCCCTCCACTTT.